Listed below are T cell receptor beta chains from one sample, sequenced in a study of blood T cell repertoires in COVID-19. The repertoire was sequenced with immunoSEQ multiplex PCR; TCRdb's copy has only in-frame clones and lacks some. The sample lists about 210,000 clones, around 82% occurring once. Source material: peripheral blood. Every receptor here comes from a man aged 45-65 years with active or convalescent COVID-19. Each CDR3 is given with its conserved first and last residue. A D gene is named only where the DNA matches it firmly. Clone sizes are given selectively: once, few, many, or a class where the clone is expanded.

J gene,V gene,clone size,D gene,CDR3 protein,CDR3 DNA
TRBJ2-3,TRBV19,-,TRBD1,CASSITMAGGADTQYF,TGTGCCAGTAGTATAACTATGGCAGGGGGCGCAGATACGCAGTATTTT
TRBJ2-1,TRBV4-1,-,-,CASSHPERTREQFF,TGCGCCAGCAGCCACCCGGAGAGGACTCGAGAGCAGTTCTTC
TRBJ1-2,TRBV6-5,-,TRBD1,CATEGQGNYGYTF,TGTGCCACCGAAGGACAGGGAAACTATGGCTACACCTTC
TRBJ1-2,TRBV2,-,-,CASNSGVNYGYTF,TGTGCCAGCAACTCCGGGGTTAACTATGGCTACACCTTC
TRBJ1-2,TRBV7-2,few,TRBD1,CASSLMTGEGYGYTF,TGTGCCAGCAGCTTAATGACAGGGGAAGGCTATGGCTACACCTTC
TRBJ2-7,TRBV5-1,-,-,CASSLYGDSKEQYF,TGCGCCAGCAGCTTGTACGGTGACTCGAAAGAGCAGTACTTC
TRBJ1-2,TRBV9,few,-,CASSVGDNPSYGYTF,TGTGCCAGCAGCGTAGGTGACAACCCCAGCTATGGCTACACCTTC
TRBJ2-3,TRBV2,-,TRBD2,CARGVGGRRADTQYF,TGTGCCAGAGGCGTGGGCGGGAGGAGGGCAGATACGCAGTATTTT
TRBJ1-1,TRBV10-3,-,TRBD1,CAISDHRGTEAFF,TGTGCCATCAGTGACCACAGGGGAACTGAAGCTTTCTTT
TRBJ1-1,TRBV19,-,-,CASSLWRAPNPEAFF,TGTGCCAGTAGTCTCTGGCGGGCACCGAACCCTGAAGCTTTCTTT
TRBJ2-2,TRBV10-2,-,-,CASSDEGLAGELFF,TGCGCCAGCAGTGATGAGGGCTTGGCCGGGGAGCTGTTTTTT
TRBJ2-2,TRBV7-3,-,-,CASSLTPPGLGAVTGELFF,TGTGCCAGCAGCTTAACTCCCCCAGGGCTGGGGGCGGTTACTGGGGAGCTGTTTTTT
TRBJ2-2,TRBV19,-,TRBD1,CASRGQGVITGELFF,TGTGCCAGTAGGGGACAGGGGGTAATCACCGGGGAGCTGTTTTTT
TRBJ2-3,TRBV25-1,-,TRBD2,CASSRAGGVRTDTQYF,TGTGCCAGCAGTAGGGCGGGAGGGGTCAGAACAGATACGCAGTATTTT
TRBJ2-3,TRBV15,-,TRBD2,CATSGLAGGFSTDTQYF,TGTGCCACCAGCGGGCTAGCGGGGGGATTTAGCACAGATACGCAGTATTTT
TRBJ2-1,TRBV5-1,-,TRBD2,CASSGLAGVGDEQFF,TGCGCCAGCAGCGGACTAGCGGGAGTTGGCGATGAGCAGTTCTTC
TRBJ2-7,TRBV11-2,-,TRBD2,CASSQPTRGGSMHF,TGTGCCAGCAGCCAACCGACGCGGGGGGGGTCCATGCACTTC
TRBJ1-1,TRBV6-5,once,TRBD1,CASSLLQGAITEAFF,TGTGCCAGCAGCCTACTACAGGGGGCTATCACTGAAGCTTTCTTT
TRBJ2-3,TRBV19,-,TRBD2,CATQGLAGTTDTQYF,TGTGCCACCCAAGGACTAGCGGGTACCACAGATACGCAGTATTTT
TRBJ2-2,TRBV7-9,-,-,CASSVPGTPSGELFF,TGTGCCAGCAGCGTTCCCGGGACACCGTCCGGGGAGCTGTTTTTT
TRBJ2-7,TRBV12-3/TRBV12-4,-,TRBD1,CATRQGDFEQYF,TGTGCCACTCGACAGGGGGATTTCGAGCAGTACTTC
TRBJ1-6,TRBV27,-,TRBD1,CASRSGQGDSPLHF,TGTGCCAGCAGAAGCGGACAGGGGGATTCACCCCTCCACTTT
TRBJ2-7,TRBV5-5,-,TRBD1,CASSPEVGQGREQYF,TGTGCCAGCAGCCCGGAAGTTGGACAGGGGAGGGAGCAGTACTTC
TRBJ1-1,TRBV19,-,-,CASSPDTVNTEAFF,TGTGCCAGTAGCCCGGACACGGTGAACACTGAAGCTTTCTTT
TRBJ1-3,TRBV6-1,-,-,CASSEGGPGNTIYF,TGTGCCAGCAGTGAAGGAGGGCCTGGAAACACCATATATTTT
TRBJ1-5,TRBV3-1/TRBV3-2,once,-,CASSTQGNGNPQHF,TGTGCCAGCAGCACACAGGGAAATGGCAACCCCCAGCATTTT
TRBJ2-1,TRBV5-6,few,-,CASSLPAINEQFF,TGTGCCAGCAGCTTACCCGCTATCAATGAGCAGTTCTTC
TRBJ2-7,TRBV15,once,TRBD2,CATSRDLVAGGYEQYF,TGTGCCACCAGCAGAGATCTAGTAGCGGGAGGCTACGAGCAGTACTTC
TRBJ2-3,TRBV6-5,-,TRBD1,CASSYSIDRVADTQYF,TGTGCCAGCAGTTACTCAATCGACAGGGTAGCAGATACGCAGTATTTT
TRBJ2-3,TRBV29-1,few,TRBD1,CSEGDRTTDTQYF,TGCAGCGAAGGGGACAGAACCACAGATACGCAGTATTTT
TRBJ2-5,TRBV14,-,TRBD2,CASSPGTSAETQYF,TGTGCCAGCAGCCCGGGGACTAGCGCAGAGACCCAGTACTTC
TRBJ2-1,TRBV10-3,many,TRBD2,CASRLAGAGNEQFF,TGTGCCTCCAGACTAGCGGGAGCTGGCAATGAGCAGTTCTTC
TRBJ2-7,TRBV29-1,-,-,CSVGLVNEQYF,TGCAGCGTTGGACTAGTTAACGAGCAGTACTTC
TRBJ2-1,TRBV6-4,-,-,CASSDSETSTQFF,TGTGCCAGCAGTGACTCGGAGACCTCTACGCAGTTCTTC
TRBJ2-7,TRBV5-1,-,-,CASSLGMARGYEQYF,TGCGCCAGCAGCTTGGGTATGGCTCGGGGCTACGAGCAGTACTTC
TRBJ2-1,TRBV27,-,TRBD1,CASRRQGVDEQFF,TGTGCCAGCAGGCGACAGGGAGTGGATGAGCAGTTCTTC
TRBJ1-2,TRBV4-1,-,-,CASSRLQGPEGYGYTF,TGCGCCAGCAGCCGCTTACAGGGACCAGAGGGCTATGGCTACACCTTC
TRBJ1-1,TRBV6-2/TRBV6-3,-,-,CASSYGQAMNTEAFF,TGTGCCAGCAGTTACGGGCAGGCCATGAACACTGAAGCTTTCTTT
TRBJ2-7,TRBV7-9,-,TRBD1,CASSLGDRDLFNSYEQYF,TGTGCCAGCAGCTTGGGGGACAGGGATCTTTTCAACTCCTACGAGCAGTACTTC
TRBJ2-2,TRBV19,-,TRBD2,CASSRGLADLTGELFF,TGTGCCAGTAGTAGGGGACTAGCGGACCTCACCGGGGAGCTGTTTTTT
TRBJ2-6,TRBV6-4,-,TRBD1,CASSRDRASGANVLTF,TGTGCCAGCAGTAGGGACAGGGCCTCTGGGGCCAACGTCCTGACTTTC
TRBJ1-5,TRBV6-2/TRBV6-3,-,-,CASSYSNPGVGVGNQPQHF,TGTGCTAGCAGTTACTCCAATCCGGGTGTGGGAGTGGGCAATCAGCCCCAGCATTTT
TRBJ1-1,TRBV5-1,-,-,CASSLGVTLAEQAFF,TGCGCCAGCAGCTTGGGAGTCACCTTGGCGGAACAAGCTTTCTTT
TRBJ1-5,TRBV6-4,-,TRBD1,CASSDCRTGARSNQPQHF,TGTGCCAGCAGTGACTGCCGAACAGGGGCTAGAAGCAATCAGCCCCAGCATTTT
TRBJ2-7,TRBV2,-,-,CASSVRGVYEQYF,TGTGCCAGCAGTGTCCGGGGTGTGTACGAGCAGTACTTC
TRBJ2-2,TRBV11-2,few,-,CASVPDRNTGELFF,TGTGCCAGCGTACCGGACAGGAACACCGGGGAGCTGTTTTTT
TRBJ1-1,TRBV19,-,TRBD1,CASGVGTANTEAFF,TGTGCCAGTGGCGTGGGGACAGCCAACACTGAAGCTTTCTTT
TRBJ1-1,TRBV20-1,-,-,CSAAYSNEAFF,TGCAGTGCTGCTTATAGTAATGAAGCTTTCTTT